Each of the 13 T cell receptor beta chains below was sequenced from the same sample in a study of blood T cell repertoires in COVID-19. Libraries were prepared by immunoSEQ multiplex PCR; TCRdb keeps only in-frame clonotypes and omits some of them. The sample has 250,000 to 300,000 clones, around 90% seen once. Source material: PBMCs or T cells enriched from blood (not recorded which). The receptors here all came from a woman in her thirties or forties who had recovered from COVID-19.

This chain joins TRBV7-9 and TRBJ1-3; D is unresolved. Germline assignment: CDR1 SEHNR and CDR2 FQNEAQ (reference sequence). This CDR3 has 13 residues. Trimming pared 5 bases from V and 3 bases from J, leaving 8 bases between. The CDR3: CASSPEGGNTIYF. DNA of the CDR3: TGTGCCAGCAGCCCCGAGGGTGGAAACACCATATATTTT.

The V call is TRBV6-5, the J call TRBJ2-1; 8 bases match TRBD1. Germline loops: CDR1 MNHEY, CDR2 SVGAGI. J gave up 6 bases and V 5 bases, and 6 bases lay outside the gene matches. The CDR3 has 14 amino acids. The CDR3 DNA reads as TGTGCCAGCAGTCGCAATACAGGGGGCAATGAGCAGTTCTTC. Translated, it gives CASSRNTGGNEQFF.

The chain links TRBV5-5 to TRBJ2-7; weak D call: TRBD1 (6 bases). V was clipped by 4 bases and J by 4 bases, with 21 bases between them. The CDR3 contains 16 residues. The germline CDR1 and CDR2 sequences are SGHKS and YYEKEE (reference sequence). CDR3 bases: TGTGCCAGCAGCCCCGCCGGCCTCCAGGGGAAGTACGAGCAGTACTTC. Encoded protein: CASSPAGLQGKYEQYF.

The chain couples TRBV7-2 to TRBJ2-1; D possibly corresponds to TRBD1 (6 bases). The CDR3 is 15 amino acids. CDR1 is SGHTA and CDR2 is FQGNSA in the germline V gene. V lost 7 bases and J lost 3, with 16 bases in between. The CDR3 protein is CASTKATGIYNEQFF. CDR3 DNA sequence: TGTGCCAGCACCAAGGCCACAGGGATCTACAATGAGCAGTTCTTC.

The chain recombines TRBV6-5 with TRBJ1-2; 8 bases map to TRBD1. The CDR3 is 13 residues long. Germline assignment: CDR1 MNHEY and CDR2 SVGAGI. Unmatched junction bases numbered 10, after V lost 8 bases and J lost 8 bases. The CDR3 DNA sequence: TGTGCCAGCGGGGACAGGTCGTTCTCCGGCTACACCTTC. As protein: CASGDRSFSGYTF.

The chain has TRBV5-1 and TRBJ2-7; TRBD1 matches 11 bases. V dropped 2 bases and J dropped 0; count of bases not matched to a gene: 10. The germline CDR1 and CDR2 sequences are SGHRS and YFSETQ. The CDR3 covers 18 residues. The CDR3 loop reads CASSFRDRGFFSSYEQYF. CDR3 nucleotides: TGCGCCAGCAGCTTTAGGGACAGGGGGTTTTTCAGCTCCTACGAGCAGTACTTC.

The chain carries TRBV9 and TRBJ2-2; a possible D gene is TRBD2 (6 bases). Trimming took off 5 bases at V and 2 bases at J, with 10 bases between the two ends. CDR3 length: 14 amino acids. The germline V gene has CDR1 SGDLS and CDR2 YYNGEE. CDR3 in amino acids: CASRRGTNTGELFF. The CDR3 nucleotides are TGTGCCAGCAGGCGCGGGACTAACACCGGGGAGCTGTTTTTT.

As to this clone: The junction departs from the called germline gene at one end, perhaps through a read error. V usage is TRBV23-1 and J usage is TRBJ1-4; D is undetermined. TRBV23-1 is treated as an ORF (open reading frame) with a function not yet certain. This CDR3 spans 15 amino acids. Here the CDR3 reads CASIQQIMRGYFAPF. As DNA, the CDR3 is TGCGCCAGCATCCAACAGATAATGCGGGGTTACTTCGCCCCATTT.

The CDR3, as DNA: TGTGCCAGAGCGGGAAGCTCCTACAATGAGCAGTTCTTC. Protein: CARAGSSYNEQFF. V usage is TRBV2 and J usage is TRBJ2-1, with 7 bases lining up with TRBD2. Germline V gene data show CDR1 as SNHLY and CDR2 as FYNNEI. This CDR3 is built from 13 residues. Trimming at V came to 9 bases and at J to 0 bases, leaving 2 bases not matched to a gene.

Notes on this clone: Other DNA sequences from this sample encode an identical CDR3 as well. The chain combines TRBV5-1 with TRBJ1-1, with D hard to call. Looked up from germline, CDR1 is SGHRS and CDR2 is YFSETQ. The CDR3 extends over 14 amino acids. V was clipped by 0 bases and J by 4 bases, with 10 bases between them. The CDR3 DNA reads as TGCGCCAGCAGCTTGGACAGTATGGGCACTGAAGCTTTCTTT. Amino acids: CASSLDSMGTEAFF.

The chain employs TRBV14 and TRBJ1-1, with D tentatively TRBD1 (5 bases). This CDR3 contains 14 residues. Germline V gives CDR1 SGHDN, CDR2 FVKESK. Trimming took off 5 bases at V and 0 bases at J, with 10 bases between the two ends. This CDR3 is CASSRGGMNTEAFF. The CDR3 region has the DNA TGTGCCAGCAGCAGGGGCGGAATGAACACTGAAGCTTTCTTT. The entire variable domain, with the rest obtained from reference TRBV14 and TRBJ1-1, is as follows: EAGVTQFPSHSVIEKGQTVTLRCDPISGHDNLYWYRRVMGKEIKFLLHFVKESKQDESGMPNNRFLAERTGGTYSTLKVQPAELEDSGVYFCASSRGGMNTEAFFGQGTRLTVV.

This clone is a singleton in its sample. The V gene is TRBV5-1, the J gene TRBJ2-7, with a tentative D call TRBD1 (5 bases). Trimming pared 0 bases from V and 2 bases from J, leaving 9 bases between. The CDR3 runs 14 residues. Germline V gene sequence: CDR1 SGHRS, CDR2 YFSETQ. This CDR3 reads CASSLVRAPYEQYF. The CDR3, as DNA: TGCGCCAGCAGCTTGGTCAGGGCCCCCTACGAGCAGTACTTC.

The chain combines TRBV30 with TRBJ1-6; tentative D call: TRBD1 (5 bases). The CDR3 contains 15 residues. The V gene lost 4 bases and the J gene lost 10 bases, with 20 bases spanning the gap. The germline CDR1 and CDR2 sequences are GTSNPN and SVGIG (reference sequence). DNA for the CDR3: TGTGCCTGGACCCTTCACCAGGCAGGGCCCTCACCCCTCCACTTT. It encodes CAWTLHQAGPSPLHF. The full variable domain, completed using reference TRBV30 and TRBJ1-6, is SQTIHQWPATLVQPVGSPLSLECTVEGTSNPNLYWYRQAAGRGLQLLFYSVGIGQISSEVPQNLSASRPQDRQFILSSKKLLLSDSGFYLCAWTLHQAGPSPLHFGNGTRLTVT.